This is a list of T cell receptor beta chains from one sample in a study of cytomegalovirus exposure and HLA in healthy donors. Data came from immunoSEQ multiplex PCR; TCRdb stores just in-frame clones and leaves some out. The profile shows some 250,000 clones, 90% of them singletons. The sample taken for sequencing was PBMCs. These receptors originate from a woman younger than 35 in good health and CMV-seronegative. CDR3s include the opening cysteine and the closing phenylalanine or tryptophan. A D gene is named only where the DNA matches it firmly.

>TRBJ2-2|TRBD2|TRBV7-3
CACSGGANTGELFF
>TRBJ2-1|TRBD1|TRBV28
CASSRDSGYNEQFF
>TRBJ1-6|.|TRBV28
CASSPPSGVVSPLHF
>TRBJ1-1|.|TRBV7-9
CASSLAVGSTEAFF
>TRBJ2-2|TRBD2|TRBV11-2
CASSHGLAGTGELFF
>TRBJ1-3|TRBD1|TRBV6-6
CASRTGTGWSGNTIYF
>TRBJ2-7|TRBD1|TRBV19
CASSPFLDREWTYEQYF
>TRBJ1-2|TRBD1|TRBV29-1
CSVGTDRHGYTF
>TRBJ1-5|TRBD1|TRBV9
CASSEGQGAYSNQPQHF
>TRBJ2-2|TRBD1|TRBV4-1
CASSQDRGTANTGELFF
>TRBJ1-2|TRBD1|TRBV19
CASSTTGNYGYTF
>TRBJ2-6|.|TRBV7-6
CASSTTGDRLGANVLTF
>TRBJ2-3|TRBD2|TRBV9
CASSTSGGTDTQYF
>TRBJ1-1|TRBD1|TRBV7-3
CASRDRGSGQGATEAFF
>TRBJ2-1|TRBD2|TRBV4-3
CASSHPSGGGNSNEQFF
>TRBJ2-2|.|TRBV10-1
CASSEVAGRNTGELFF
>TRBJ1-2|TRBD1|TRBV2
CASSEPGTGNGYTF
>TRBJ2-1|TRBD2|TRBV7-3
CASSSTSGGYNEQFF
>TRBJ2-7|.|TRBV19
CASSVGGPAYEQYF